Here is one TCR beta chain with its context. This CDR3 has 14 residues. Trimming left V 7 bases short and J 0 bases short, with 13 bases between. Germline CDR1 is MNHNS and CDR2 is SASEGT. This entry belongs to a study of T-cell reconstitution after alpha-beta-depleted transplantation in children. Library preparation (for TCRbeta) was performed with unique molecular identifiers. TCRdb called the PCR reads again in MiXCR, with one record for every CDR3 protein. The repertoire has about 270,000 distinct CDR3 sequences, about 10% of them found once; the top ten carry about 9.4%. The clonotype comes from a human donor who donated a stem cell graft to a child with SCID. The sequencing used PBMCs from the stem cell graft donor, collected from the stem cell graft. This sequence joins TRBV6-1 and TRBJ2-7; D is undetermined. The CDR3 sequence: CASTHADASYEQYF. Written as DNA, the CDR3 is TGTGCCAGCACCCACGCGGACGCCTCCTACGAGCAGTACTTC.